The 9 T cell receptor beta chains below all came from one sample that was sequenced in a study of vaccination and CD4 T cells after COVID-19. These receptors have no known antigen. Treatment noted: approximately nine-day PBMC culture with coronavirus spike peptide pools or control peptides (ViraFEST assay). Sequenced with the Oncomine TCR Beta short-read assay was DNA taken from cultured CD4+ T cells. A single record per CDR3 protein comes from TCRdb applying MiXCR to the PCR reads. The data show about 3,500 distinct CDR3 sequences, with approximately 30% seen just once and over 25% held by the top ten. Sequencing used CD4+ T cells from blood, cultured in vitro. The receptors derive from a human donor who had recovered from COVID-19.

This clonotype was picked up a small number of times. The rearrangement uses TRBV20-1 and TRBJ2-3, with 8 positions matching TRBD1. Germline assignment: CDR1 DFQATT and CDR2 SNEGSKA (reference sequence). V gave up 6 bases and J gave up 1 base; unmatched junction bases: 15. The CDR3 extends over 17 amino acids. Written as DNA, the CDR3 is TGCAGTGCCCCTTTGCGGACAGGGAAAGTCCGCACAGATACGCAGTATTTT. Translation: CSAPLRTGKVRTDTQYF.

The chain couples TRBV19 to TRBJ1-1; TRBD1 might be the D (6 bases). The ends were cut back, 9 bases at V and 1 base at J, with 18 bases in the middle. The CDR3 totals 15 residues. Germline loops: CDR1 LNHDA, CDR2 SQIVND (reference sequence). CDR3 bases: TGTGCCAGCAGACTAGCGGGGGCAACGAACACTGAAGCTTTCTTT. It encodes CASRLAGATNTEAFF.

This clonotype occurred a few times. The chain recombines TRBV6-1 with TRBJ2-2; 10 bases agree with TRBD1. Germline V gene sequence: CDR1 MNHNS, CDR2 SASEGT. This CDR3 region has 17 residues. The trim removed 4 bases at V and 6 bases at J, leaving 11 bases unmatched. The CDR3 sequence is CASSVAGTGELPGELFF. CDR3 nucleotide sequence: TGTGCCAGCAGTGTGGCCGGGACAGGGGAGCTGCCCGGGGAGCTGTTTTTT.

The chain combines TRBV4-1 with TRBJ1-5, with TRBD1 matching 8 bases. Trimming removed 1 base from V and 6 bases from J; junction bases left unmatched: 2. Germline assignment: CDR1 MGHRA and CDR2 YSYEKL. There are 14 residues in the CDR3. Written as DNA, the CDR3 is TGCGCCAGCAGCCAAGTACAGGGGGGTCAGCCCCAGCATTTT. Its protein product is CASSQVQGGQPQHF.

The CDR3 DNA follows: TGTGCCAGCAGCTTGCTGGGCACCGAATACTATGGCTACACCTTC. Protein: CASSLLGTEYYGYTF. The rearrangement joins TRBV5-8 to TRBJ1-2; the D is unclear. Deletions cut 1 base from V and 3 bases from J, with 13 bases between. There are 15 residues in the CDR3. The germline gives CDR1 SGHTS, CDR2 YDEGEE.

The chain links TRBV10-3 to TRBJ2-1, with no clear D. Trimming left V 9 bases short and J 9 bases short, with 9 bases between. The CDR3 covers 10 residues. Germline values: CDR1 ENHRY, CDR2 SYGVKD. The CDR3 protein is CAIGSSEQFF. CDR3 nucleotides: TGTGCCATAGGTTCCAGTGAGCAGTTCTTC.

The chain joins TRBV15 to TRBJ2-6; D remains ambiguous. Trimming shortened V by 4 bases and J by 0 bases, and 10 bases separated the two germline ends. The CDR3 has 16 amino acids. Germline V gene lookup returns CDR1 LNHNV and CDR2 YYDKDF (reference sequence). Written as DNA, the CDR3 is TGTGCCACCAGCAAACCTGGCGCCTCTGGGGCCAACGTCCTGACTTTC. Translation gives CATSKPGASGANVLTF.

The rearrangement joins TRBV2 to TRBJ1-6, with D unresolved. The CDR3 is made up of 14 amino acids. The ends were cut back, 4 bases at V and 10 bases at J, with 14 bases in the middle. CDR1 and CDR2 (germline): SNHLY, FYNNEI. The CDR3, as DNA: TGTGCCAGCAGTGGGGCGGGAATCCGCTCACCCCTCCACTTT. This translates into CASSGAGIRSPLHF.

V gene TRBV12-3 or TRBV12-4 combines with J gene TRBJ1-5; D not resolved. Between the trimmed V and J ends, which lost 4 bases and 1 base, there was a span of 8 bases. The CDR3 has 14 residues. CDR3: CASSYVGSNQPQHF. In DNA, the CDR3 is TGTGCCAGCAGTTATGTGGGGAGCAATCAGCCCCAGCATTTT.